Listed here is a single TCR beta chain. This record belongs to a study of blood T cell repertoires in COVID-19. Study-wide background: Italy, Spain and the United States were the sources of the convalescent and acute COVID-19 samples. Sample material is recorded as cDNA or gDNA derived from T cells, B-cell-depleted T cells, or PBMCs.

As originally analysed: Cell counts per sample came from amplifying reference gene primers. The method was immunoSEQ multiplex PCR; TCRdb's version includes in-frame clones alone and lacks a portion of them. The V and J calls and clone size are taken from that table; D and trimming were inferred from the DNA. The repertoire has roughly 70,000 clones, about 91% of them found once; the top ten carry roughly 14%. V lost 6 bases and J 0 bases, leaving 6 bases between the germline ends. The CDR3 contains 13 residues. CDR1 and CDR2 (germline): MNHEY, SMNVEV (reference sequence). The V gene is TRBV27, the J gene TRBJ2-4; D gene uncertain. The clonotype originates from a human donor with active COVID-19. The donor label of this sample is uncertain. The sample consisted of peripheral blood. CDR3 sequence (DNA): TGTGCCAGCAGCGGGTTAGCCAAAAACATTCAGTACTTC. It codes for CASSGLAKNIQYF.